A single sample gave rise to the 13 T cell receptor beta chains below, sequenced in a study of identifying expanded T cells in peripheral blood. Assay used: immunoSEQ multiplex PCR; TCRdb lists only in-frame clones, some missing. The repertoire holds fewer than 85,000 clones, approximately 90% seen once, with about 3% in the top ten. Specimen: blood. Every receptor here comes from a person aged 18 to 70 in good health.

This chain uses TRBV6-6 with TRBJ1-2; no firm D call. The germline gives CDR1 MNHNY, CDR2 SVGAGI (reference sequence). The length of the CDR3 is 13 residues. V was cut by 0 bases and J by 6 bases, with 8 bases left in between. CDR3 in amino acids: CASSYSSGNGYTF. The CDR3 DNA follows: TGTGCCAGCAGTTACTCGAGTGGGAATGGCTACACCTTC.

This clone appeared a single time. The V gene is TRBV5-1, the J gene TRBJ2-3, with D perhaps TRBD2 (5 bases). Germline CDR1 is SGHRS and CDR2 is YFSETQ. Trimming stripped 4 bases from V and 4 bases from J, with 16 bases between. The CDR3 consists of 15 residues. CDR3 in DNA: TGCGCCAGCAGCCCGGACTCCCAACCTTCAGATACGCAGTATTTT. Encoded protein: CASSPDSQPSDTQYF.

V is TRBV18 and J is TRBJ2-7, with D perhaps matching TRBD1 (5 bases). The length of the CDR3 is 14 residues. V dropped 3 bases and J dropped 4 bases, with 13 bases sitting between them. In germline, CDR1 is KGHSH, CDR2 LQKENI. The CDR3 nucleotides are TGTGCCAGCTCACCGGGGCCATCTAGGTACGAGCAGTACTTC. Its protein product is CASSPGPSRYEQYF. Combining the CDR3 with reference TRBV18 and TRBJ2-7 gives the whole variable domain NAGVMQNPRHLVRRRGQEARLRCSPMKGHSHVYWYRQLPEEGLKFMVYLQKENIIDESGMPKERFSAEFPKEGPSILRIQQVVRGDSAAYFCASSPGPSRYEQYFGPGTRLTVT.

The CDR3 bases are TGTGCCAGCAGCCGTCTTGGGACAGGGACAAACACCATATATTTT. Translating it yields CASSRLGTGTNTIYF. The rearrangement uses TRBV14 and TRBJ1-3; 9 bases are shared with TRBD1. This CDR3 has 15 residues. V shed 4 bases, J shed 6 bases, and the junction held 7 bases outside the gene matches. Germline CDR1 reads SGHDN; CDR2 reads FVKESK.

This chain links TRBV7-2 with TRBJ1-6; D possibly corresponds to TRBD1 (5 bases). The CDR3 contains 14 residues. The V end lost 5 bases, the J end lost 6 bases, and 11 bases lay between the germline ends. CDR1 SGHTA and CDR2 FQGNSA come from the germline V gene. The CDR3 DNA reads as TGTGCCAGCAGCCTCGGGGGATTTAATTCACCCCTCCACTTT. Residues: CASSLGGFNSPLHF.

CDR3 sequence (DNA): TGTGCCAGCAGCATACAGGGGACGAATACGTACGAGCAGTACTTC. This encodes CASSIQGTNTYEQYF. This rearrangement joins TRBV7-2 to TRBJ2-7, with TRBD1 identical over 7 bases. The V gene end was trimmed by 5 bases and the J gene end by 4 bases; junction bases not matched to a gene: 11. Germline CDR1 is SGHTA and CDR2 is FQGNSA. This CDR3 spans 15 amino acids. Looking up the rest from reference TRBV7-2 and TRBJ2-7 gives the full variable domain: GAGVSQSPSNKVTEKGKDVELRCDPISGHTALYWYRQSLGQGLEFLIYFQGNSAPDKSGLPSDRFSAERTGGSVSTLTIQRTQQEDSAVYLCASSIQGTNTYEQYFGPGTRLTVT.

The chain links TRBV11-2 to TRBJ2-5, with no clear D. Germline assignment: CDR1 SGHAT and CDR2 FQNNGV. The CDR3 is made up of 11 amino acids. The V end was cut by 2 bases, the J end by 4 bases, with 2 bases between. CDR3 region: CASSLRETQYF. The CDR3 DNA is TGTGCCAGCAGCTTACGAGAGACCCAGTACTTC.

The rearrangement links TRBV5-4 to TRBJ1-2, with D uncertain. The germline gives CDR1 SGHNT, CDR2 YYREEE (reference sequence). Trimming shortened V by 0 bases and J by 4 bases, and 7 bases separated the two germline ends. The CDR3 runs 13 residues. The CDR3 DNA is TGTGCCAGCAGCTTGGACGGGTCCTATGGCTACACCTTC. It encodes CASSLDGSYGYTF. Drawing the rest from reference TRBV5-4 and TRBJ1-2, the complete variable domain is ETGVTQSPTHLIKTRGQQVTLRCSSQSGHNTVSWYQQALGQGPQFIFQYYREEENGRGNFPPRFSGLQFPNYSSELNVNALELDDSALYLCASSLDGSYGYTFGSGTRLTVV.

This clone was seen a handful of times. The chain links TRBV5-8 to TRBJ1-1; D call uncertain. Trimming removed 1 base from V and 1 base from J, with 8 bases in between. This CDR3 spans 14 amino acids. Per germline, CDR1 SGHTS and CDR2 YDEGEE. CDR3 DNA: TGTGCCAGCAGCTTGCACCGAGGGAACACTGAAGCTTTCTTT. Its protein product is CASSLHRGNTEAFF.

This clone was found once. The chain has TRBV7-2 and TRBJ2-2; 8 bases are shared with TRBD2. The CDR3 is made up of 16 amino acids. CDR1 and CDR2 (germline): SGHTA, FQGNSA. Germline trimming cut 8 bases from V and 5 bases from J; bases unmatched to any gene: 13. The CDR3 sequence is CASRRLATGGTGELFF. The CDR3, as DNA: TGTGCCAGCCGCAGACTAGCTACGGGGGGGACCGGGGAGCTGTTTTTT.

The chain uses TRBV7-2 and TRBJ2-1; TRBD1 is a possible D gene (6 bases). V dropped 5 bases and J dropped 10 bases, with 21 bases sitting between them. Germline V gene lookup returns CDR1 SGHTA and CDR2 FQGNSA. The CDR3 is 15 residues long. The CDR3 DNA reads TGTGCCAGCAGCCCCCAAGGGGGATCTAGGAGGGAGCAGTTCTTC. Translated: CASSPQGGSRREQFF.

The rearrangement links TRBV10-2 to TRBJ1-2, with 9 nucleotides matching TRBD1. Unmatched junction bases numbered 11, after V lost 5 bases and J lost 4 bases. CDR3 length: 16 residues. Germline loops: CDR1 WSHSY, CDR2 SAAADI. CDR3: CASSLPAQGAGYGYTF. CDR3 sequence (DNA): TGCGCCAGCAGTCTGCCCGCACAGGGGGCCGGCTATGGCTACACCTTC.

This chain links TRBV9 with TRBJ2-3, with D unresolved. V gave up 4 bases and J gave up 3 bases, with 9 bases separating them. Germline CDR1 is SGDLS and CDR2 is YYNGEE. There are 13 residues in the CDR3. Here the CDR3 reads CASSKSSTDTQYF. The DNA for the CDR3 is TGTGCCAGCAGCAAATCATCAACAGATACGCAGTATTTT.